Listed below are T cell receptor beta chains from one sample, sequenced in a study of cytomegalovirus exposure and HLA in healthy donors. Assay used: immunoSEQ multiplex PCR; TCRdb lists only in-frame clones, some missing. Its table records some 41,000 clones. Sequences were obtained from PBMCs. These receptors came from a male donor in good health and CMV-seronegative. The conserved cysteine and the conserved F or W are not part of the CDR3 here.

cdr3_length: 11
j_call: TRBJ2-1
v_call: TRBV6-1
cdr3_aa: ASSRQGINEQF

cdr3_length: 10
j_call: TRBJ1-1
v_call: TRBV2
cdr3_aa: ASSVGGTEAF

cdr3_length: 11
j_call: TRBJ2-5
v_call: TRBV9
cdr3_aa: ASRRTGQETQY

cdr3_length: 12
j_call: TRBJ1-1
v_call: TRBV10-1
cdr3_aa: ASSGDRLNTEAF

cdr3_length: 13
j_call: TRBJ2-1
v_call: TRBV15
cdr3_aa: ATSHTSGGVNEQF

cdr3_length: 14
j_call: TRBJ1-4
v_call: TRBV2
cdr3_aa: ASSESGTTTNEKLF

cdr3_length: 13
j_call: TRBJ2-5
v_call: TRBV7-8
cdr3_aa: ASSWNRGRSETQY

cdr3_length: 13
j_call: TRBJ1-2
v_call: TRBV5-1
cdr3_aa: ASSAQQGASIGYT

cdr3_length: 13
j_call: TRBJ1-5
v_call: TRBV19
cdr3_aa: ASNSGGLGNQPQH

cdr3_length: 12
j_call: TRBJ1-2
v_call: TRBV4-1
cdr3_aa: ASSQHRVNYGYT

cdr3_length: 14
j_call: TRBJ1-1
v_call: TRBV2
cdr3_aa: ASSEAVGSPRDEAF

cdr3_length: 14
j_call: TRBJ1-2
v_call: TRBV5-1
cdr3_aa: ASSPTLGGDVYGYT

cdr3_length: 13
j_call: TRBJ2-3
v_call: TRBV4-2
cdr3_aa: ASSQDFGEQNPEY

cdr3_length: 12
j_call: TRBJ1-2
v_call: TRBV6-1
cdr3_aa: ASSETGTNYGYT

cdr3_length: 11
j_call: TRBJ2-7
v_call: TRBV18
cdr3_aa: ASSPENAYEQY

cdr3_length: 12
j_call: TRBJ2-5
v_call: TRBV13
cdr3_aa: ASSSGQDQETQY

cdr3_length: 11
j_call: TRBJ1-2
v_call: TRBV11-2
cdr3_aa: ASSQDSFYGYT

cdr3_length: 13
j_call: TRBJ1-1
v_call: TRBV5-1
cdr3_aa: ASSSGTGMNTEAF

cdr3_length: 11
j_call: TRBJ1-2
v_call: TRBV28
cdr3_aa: ASSVITARGYT

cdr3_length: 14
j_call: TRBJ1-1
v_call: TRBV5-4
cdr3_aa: ASSPVEGWRITEAF

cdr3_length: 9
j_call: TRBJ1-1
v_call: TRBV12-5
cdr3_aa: ASGGSTEAF

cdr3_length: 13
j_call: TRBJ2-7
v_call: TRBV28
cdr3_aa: AVRQWTGESYEQY

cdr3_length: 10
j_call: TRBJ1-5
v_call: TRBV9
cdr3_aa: ASSAAGGPQH

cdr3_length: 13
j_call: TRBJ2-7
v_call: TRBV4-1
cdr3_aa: ASSLGQGARNEQY

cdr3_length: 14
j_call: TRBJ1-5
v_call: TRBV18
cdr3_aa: ASSPPSGEGSQPQH

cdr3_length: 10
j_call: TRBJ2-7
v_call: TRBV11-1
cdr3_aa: ASSLHGDEQY

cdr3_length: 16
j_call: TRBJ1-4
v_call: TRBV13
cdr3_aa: ASSLGTGLQGPNEKLF

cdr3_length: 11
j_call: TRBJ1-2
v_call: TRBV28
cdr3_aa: ASSLSANYGYT

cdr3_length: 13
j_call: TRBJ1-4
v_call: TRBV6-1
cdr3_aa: ASSVVGRANEKLF

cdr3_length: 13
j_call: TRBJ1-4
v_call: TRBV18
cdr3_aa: ASSSTGVDWEKLF

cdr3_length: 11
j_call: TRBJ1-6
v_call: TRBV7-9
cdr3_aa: ASSSQGPSPLH

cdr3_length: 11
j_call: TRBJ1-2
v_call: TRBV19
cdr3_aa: ASTPSGFIGYT

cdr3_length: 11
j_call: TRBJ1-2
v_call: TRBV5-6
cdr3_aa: ASSPGTAYGYT